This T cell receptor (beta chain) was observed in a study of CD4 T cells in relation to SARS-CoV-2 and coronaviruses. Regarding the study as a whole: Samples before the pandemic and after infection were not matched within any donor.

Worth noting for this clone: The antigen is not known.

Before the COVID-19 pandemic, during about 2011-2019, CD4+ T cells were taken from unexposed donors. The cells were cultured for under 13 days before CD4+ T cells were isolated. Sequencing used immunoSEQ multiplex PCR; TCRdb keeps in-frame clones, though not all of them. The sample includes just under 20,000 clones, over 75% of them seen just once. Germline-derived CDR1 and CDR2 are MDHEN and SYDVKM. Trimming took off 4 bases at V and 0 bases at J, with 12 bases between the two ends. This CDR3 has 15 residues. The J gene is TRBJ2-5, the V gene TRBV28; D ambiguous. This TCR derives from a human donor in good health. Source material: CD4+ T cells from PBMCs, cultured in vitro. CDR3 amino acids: CASSSSRAYQETQYF. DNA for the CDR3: TGTGCCAGCAGTTCGTCCAGAGCGTACCAAGAGACCCAGTACTTC.